What follows are 2 T cell receptor beta chains derived from one specimen sequenced in a study of blood T cell repertoires in COVID-19. The method was immunoSEQ multiplex PCR; TCRdb's version includes in-frame clones alone and lacks a portion of them. This table has 200,000 to 250,000 clones, 80% to 90% appearing once. The sequencing input was peripheral blood. These receptors were taken from a woman of 80 years or more with active or convalescent COVID-19.

J is TRBJ2-2 and V is TRBV18, with 10 bases aligning to TRBD1. The germline V gene has CDR1 KGHSH and CDR2 LQKENI. This CDR3 contains 17 residues. Unmatched junction bases numbered 8, after V lost 3 bases and J lost 4 bases. The CDR3 region has the DNA TGTGCCAGCTCACCGTCGACAGGGGGCTTTGGCACCGGGGAGCTGTTTTTT. Its translation: CASSPSTGGFGTGELFF.

The rearrangement joins TRBV2 to TRBJ1-6; D is unresolved. V was shortened by 8 bases and J by 11 bases, with 16 bases between the two germline ends. The germline V gene encodes CDR1 SNHLY and CDR2 FYNNEI. This CDR3 comprises 13 residues. The CDR3 DNA reads TGTGCCAGCCTACCCATTGCGGGAACACCCCTCCACTTT. It is translated as CASLPIAGTPLHF.